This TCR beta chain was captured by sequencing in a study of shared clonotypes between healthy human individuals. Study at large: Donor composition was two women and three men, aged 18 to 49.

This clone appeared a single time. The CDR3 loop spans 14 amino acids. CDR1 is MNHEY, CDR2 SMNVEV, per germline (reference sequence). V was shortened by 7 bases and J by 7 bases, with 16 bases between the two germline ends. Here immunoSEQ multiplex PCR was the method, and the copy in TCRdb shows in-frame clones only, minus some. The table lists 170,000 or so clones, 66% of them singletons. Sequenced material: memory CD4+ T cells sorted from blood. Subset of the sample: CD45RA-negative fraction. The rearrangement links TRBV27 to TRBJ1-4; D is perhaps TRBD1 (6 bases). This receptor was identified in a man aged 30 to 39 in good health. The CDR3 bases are TGTGCCAGCAAGCGGGGGGCTGTGGGTGAAAAACTGTTTTTT. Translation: CASKRGAVGEKLFF.